Sequencing of this TCR beta chain was carried out in a study of OX40 agonist ivuxolimab in advanced cancers. Study-wide context: Patients' therapy was ivuxolimab, an antibody that acts as an agonist of OX40 (CD134). Melanoma, hepatocellular carcinoma, head and neck or renal cell cancer occurred in dose-escalation patients. People who had prior anti-PD-1, anti-PD-L1 or anti-CTLA-4 therapy could take part, and under 45% had some.

Germline CDR1 reads SGHTA; CDR2 reads FQGNSA. Trimming pared 5 bases from V and 2 bases from J, leaving 4 bases between. The CDR3 sequence is 12 residues long. Blood samples were obtained at baseline, cycle 4 day 1, and cycle 7 day 1. This clone turned up a few times. Profiling relied on immunoSEQ multiplex PCR, and the TCRdb table lists in-frame clones only, not all of them. Here the sample spans about 77,000 clones, roughly 80% being singletons. The specimen was CD4+ or CD8+ T cells sorted from blood, collected in a trial of the OX40 agonist ivuxolimab. This receptor was taken from an adult with an advanced solid tumor such as melanoma, head and neck, liver or kidney cancer. The rearrangement links TRBV7-2 to TRBJ1-3; D not resolved. CDR3 region: CASSQTGNTIYF. The CDR3 DNA reads TGTGCCAGCAGCCAAACTGGAAACACCATATATTTT.